Sequencing of this T cell receptor (beta chain) was carried out in a study of shared clonotypes between healthy human individuals (dated by TCRdb to 2020 to 2021). Study-wide context: The cohort included a few men and a couple of women between 18 and 49 years of age. Per donor, leukapheresis produced somewhere between about 0.9 and 9.5 billion PBMCs. For each donor, CD4 naive and CD4 memory were each given three plates, CD8 naive was given two plates, and CD8 memory was given one plate. Blood TCR repertoires of five healthy adults were deeply sequenced to estimate repertoire size and the extent of clonotype sharing between individuals. Libraries were prepared and TCR repertoires were sequenced by different laboratories using diverse techniques, in order to increase sequencing depth and limit assay-specific biases. Overall study outcomes, separate from this receptor: Because the study included a small number of donors, the genetic and exposure-history diversity represented was limited. Incomplete sequencing was indicated by rarefaction of sorted-subset datasets, despite the large sequencing depth. Sharing across a few donors was observed for around 5% of naive CD4, 3.5% of naive CD8, about 2.3% of memory CD4, and around 0.42% of memory CD8 clonotypes. Compared with non-shared clonotypes, the clonotypes found in all four sorted-subset donors had higher generation probabilities. Naive subsets generally had larger estimated clonotype richness than memory subsets. Pairwise subsampling indicated that sequencing depth was expected to affect the degree of clonotype sharing among donors. Only blood was sampled, and tissue TCR repertoires likely differ from those in blood.

The germline V gene yields SGHVS for CDR1 and FQNEAQ for CDR2. Clipping removes 5 bases from V and 8 bases from J, with 11 as the unmatched junction base count. The CDR3 starts with the cysteine, ends with the phenylalanine, and has 15 residues. This entry keeps only the CDR3 DNA: 45 bases, framed from base 1. Regarding this clone: Its target antigen remains unknown. The sample holds no much larger clone one base away, and base qualities are not on file.

TCR CDR3 regions were amplified from genomic DNA by multiplex PCR using the deep immunoSEQ assay. For each cell subset, the extracted genomic DNA was distributed evenly across all wells of several immunoSEQ 96-well plates, and each plate served as one replicate. For sorted subsets, each replicate PCR was loaded with 200 ng genomic DNA, equivalent to approximately 33,000 T cell genomes. Purified libraries were quantified with a Qubit 3.0 fluorometer, sized on a Bioanalyzer 2100, and re-quantified with the KAPA Library Quantification kit. Every immunoSEQ 96-well plate was sequenced on a separate single-read 150-cycle Illumina NextSeq 550 flow cell. Per the original workflow: Because the immunoSEQ output held only junctional sequences and lacked quality scores, the filtering could not match the filtering applied to full-length reads. Sequences were annotated with PyIR, a Python wrapper for IgBLAST v1.9, using IMGT germline references to assign V/J genes and CDR3. Reads were filtered out if the reads had weak V/J assignments (E-value above 1e-6), no CDR3, stop codons, out-of-frame junctions, or ambiguous translated residues. V3J clonotypes were defined by identical inferred V gene, J gene, and CDR3 amino acid sequence. Percentage overlap between repertoires was computed as shared unique clonotypes divided by the size of the smaller repertoire. Richness of each repertoire was evaluated using RTK rarefaction, the Chao1 estimator, and Recon v2.1 estimates of unobserved clonotypes. OLGA was used to compute generation probabilities for all TCRbeta clonotypes that the gDNA method yielded from four donors. Imported from immuneACCESS, the table was reduced by TCRdb to in-frame sequences with V and J called. These copies leave out some clones; in studies compared against another copy, an unresolved V gene accounts for under half, and the cause of the remainder is not known. V and J calls and clone size are as listed in that table; D and trimming were resolved from the DNA. This sample holds approximately 250,000 clones; 60% to 80% were observed only once. Together, the top ten hold 11% of the sample.

The donors were healthy, HIV-negative adults with no recently reported acute infections or vaccinations. Every donor was a Caucasian adult residing in Nashville, Tennessee, USA. Magnetic negative selection was used to enrich CD4+ T cells, after which naive cells were positively selected on CD45RA and the negative fraction became the memory subset. After blood collection by leukapheresis, PBMCs were isolated using Ficoll-Histopaque density gradient centrifugation and then cryopreserved in the vapor phase of liquid nitrogen. Analytical flow cytometry was used to check the purity and quantity of each magnetically sorted T cell population. Each sorted fraction had its genomic DNA isolated and then quantified by UV absorbance on a Nanodrop 2000c.

The sample taken for sequencing was memory CD4+ T cells sorted from blood. The label giving this sample's cell subset or site can be read as: CD45RA-negative fraction. The chain employs TRBV7-8 and TRBJ1-4; 7 central bases correspond to TRBD1. This TCR was sampled from a man younger than 45 in good health. The encoded CDR3 is CASSRIGTEREKLFF. The nucleotides read TGTGCCAGCAGCCGCATTGGGACAGAGAGAGAAAAACTGTTTTTT.